This record covers a single T cell receptor beta chain. Its target is unknown. Sequenced by immunoSEQ multiplex PCR; TCRdb stores in-frame clones only, minus some. There are under 6,500 clones in the sample; about three fifths occur only once, and around 40% lies in the top ten. The length of the CDR3 is 12 residues. The V gene's germline CDR1 is MNHNS and CDR2 SASEGT. Losses at the gene ends were 8 bases for V and 9 bases for J; bases not matched to a gene: 9. This entry belongs to a study of CD8 T cell repertoires and HIV-1 epitope variants. Across the whole study: Enriched T cells were co-cultured with equal autologous T cell-negative cells. IL-2, IL-7 and IL-15 were added on days 3 and 7 of roughly 10-day cultures. Findings of the study overall: No clonotypes responded to the TAALDMSHF plasma variant; four to six recognized KF9, one HW9. Most of the nine antigen-specific clonotypes appeared cross-reactive to autologous or escape variants.

This rearrangement joins TRBV6-1 to TRBJ2-5, with 7 positions matching TRBD2. Material for sequencing was cultured CD8+ T cells derived from PBMCs. This receptor was obtained from a male donor with HIV. This CDR3 is CASFRGGSAQYF. The CDR3 DNA reads TGTGCCAGCTTTAGGGGAGGGTCGGCCCAGTACTTC.